This T cell receptor beta chain was captured by sequencing in a study of blood T cells in healthy people across ages. General study results and limits: Naive T cell percentage and TCR beta diversity correlated strongly. With age, beta diversity per million T cells declined roughly linearly, significantly by 30 to 40.

The total RNA that was extracted per sample amounted to at least 5 micrograms. This clonotype was seen only a few times. Its target is unknown. Primed by a sample-barcoded 5' primer and a J-beta primer mix, a second PCR proceeded for 7 to 11 cycles. MiXCR, applied by TCRdb to the 5' RACE reads, yields one record per CDR3 protein. This sample has 750,000 to 950,000 distinct CDR3 sequences, with roughly 53% found just once. Germline lookup yields CDR1 SGHTA and CDR2 FQGNSA. The CDR3 sequence is 15 residues long. The V segment lost 5 bases and the J segment 0 bases; nucleotides outside the gene matches: 7.

The TCR was taken from a man of 80 years or more in good health. The chain couples TRBV7-2 to TRBJ2-7; the match to TRBD2 covers 7 bases. The sequenced sample consisted of blood. CDR3 protein: CASSLGTISSYEQYF. The CDR3 nucleotides read TGTGCCAGCAGCCTGGGGACTATTTCCTCCTACGAGCAGTACTTC.